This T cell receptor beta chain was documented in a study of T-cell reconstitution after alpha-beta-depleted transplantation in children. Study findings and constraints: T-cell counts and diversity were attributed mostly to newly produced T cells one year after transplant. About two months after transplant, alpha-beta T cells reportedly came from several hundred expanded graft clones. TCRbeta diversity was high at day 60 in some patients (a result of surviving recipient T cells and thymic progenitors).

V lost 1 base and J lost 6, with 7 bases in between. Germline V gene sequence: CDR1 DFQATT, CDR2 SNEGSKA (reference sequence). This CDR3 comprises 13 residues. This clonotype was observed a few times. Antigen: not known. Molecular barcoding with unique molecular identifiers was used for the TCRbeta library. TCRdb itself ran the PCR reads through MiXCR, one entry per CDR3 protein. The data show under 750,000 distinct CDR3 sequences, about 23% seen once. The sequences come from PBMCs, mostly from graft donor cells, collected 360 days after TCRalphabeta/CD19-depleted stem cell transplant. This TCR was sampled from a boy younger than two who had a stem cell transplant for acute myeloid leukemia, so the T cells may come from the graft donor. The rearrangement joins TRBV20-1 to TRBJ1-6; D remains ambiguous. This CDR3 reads CSARGDANSPLHF. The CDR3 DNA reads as TGCAGTGCTAGAGGAGACGCTAATTCACCCCTCCACTTT.